The present TCR beta chain was sequenced within a study of T cell responses to AZD1222 COVID-19 vaccine. The CDR3 consists of 12 residues. Trimming cost V 4 bases and J 2 bases, with 6 bases left between them. Comment on this clone: What it recognizes is unknown.

Study results and limitations: Receipt of two AZD1222 doses was followed by a rise in Spike-specific TCR breadth and depth. Donors in the cohort were predominantly white British and more often female, and clonal diversity was possibly underestimated. Repertoires were sampled only after the peak T cell response. Among vaccine-associated CD4 TCRs, coverage spanned spike, with dominance at 160-218 and 743-854.

The method was immunoSEQ multiplex PCR; TCRdb's version includes in-frame clones alone and lacks a portion of them. The table has 100,000 to 150,000 clones, about 87% seen once. This receptor was identified in an adult in good health. The starting material was peripheral blood, obtained on day 0 of AZD1222 vaccination. V and J are TRBV12-3 or TRBV12-4 and TRBJ2-7; D gene uncertain. CDR3 in amino acids: CASSSAPYEQYF. CDR3 DNA: TGTGCCAGCAGTTCCGCCCCCTACGAGCAGTACTTC.